The 20 T cell receptor beta chains reported below all come from one sample, sequenced in a study of blood T cell repertoires in COVID-19. Data came from immunoSEQ multiplex PCR; TCRdb stores just in-frame clones and leaves some out. The sample carries over 200,000 clones, roughly 90% recorded once. Input material: peripheral blood. The receptors here all came from a woman aged 55-75 years with acute or convalescent COVID-19.

About this clone itself: In the same sample, other DNA sequences code for this CDR3. The genes are TRBV18 and TRBJ2-3; the match to TRBD1 covers 7 bases. The CDR3 totals 13 residues. Per the germline V gene, CDR1 is KGHSH and CDR2 is LQKENI. The junction had 6 bases not matched to a gene; V was cut back by 6 bases and J by 6 bases. The CDR3 nucleotides are TGTGCCAGCTCGCGCGACAGGGCTGATACGCAGTATTTT. Its translation is CASSRDRADTQYF.

The gene calls are TRBV27 and TRBJ1-5; 8 bases agree with TRBD1. The CDR3 consists of 16 residues. Trimming cost V 8 bases and J 9 bases; bases outside gene matches: 18. Germline-derived CDR1 and CDR2 are MNHEY and SMNVEV (reference sequence). CDR3 region: CASSQTGAGGKRPQHF. The CDR3 nucleotides read TGTGCCAGCTCACAGACAGGGGCAGGGGGGAAGAGGCCCCAGCATTTT.

This chain joins TRBV3-1 (or the pseudogene TRBV3-2) and TRBJ2-7, with a weak D call TRBD1 (6 bases). Per germline, CDR1 LGHDT and CDR2 YNNKEL (reference sequence). The CDR3 loop spans 14 amino acids. Trimming left V 4 bases short and J 0 bases short, with 10 bases between. The CDR3 is CASSLMGASYEQYF. CDR3 sequence (DNA): TGTGCCAGCAGCCTAATGGGGGCCTCCTACGAGCAGTACTTC.

This chain links TRBV15 with TRBJ1-4; 7 positions match TRBD1. The CDR3 has 17 residues. V dropped 4 bases and J dropped 2; count of bases not matched to a gene: 10. CDR1 and CDR2 from the germline V gene are LNHNV and YYDKDF (reference sequence). The CDR3 reads CATSKEGGGRTNEKLFF. Written as DNA, the CDR3 is TGTGCCACCAGCAAAGAAGGGGGCGGCAGGACTAATGAAAAACTGTTTTTT.

The V and J genes are TRBV30 and TRBJ1-5; 10 nucleotides agree with TRBD1. Trimming removed 4 bases from V and 2 bases from J; junction bases left unmatched: 8. Germline values: CDR1 GTSNPN, CDR2 SVGIG (reference sequence). This CDR3 has 16 amino acids. CDR3 amino acids: CAWNRQGARGNQPQHF. The CDR3 nucleotides read TGTGCCTGGAATCGACAGGGGGCGCGCGGCAATCAGCCCCAGCATTTT.

The chain recombines TRBV10-3 with TRBJ2-7, with 8 bases aligning to TRBD1. The CDR3 is made up of 14 amino acids. Germline values: CDR1 ENHRY, CDR2 SYGVKD. The V segment lost 5 bases and the J segment 2 bases; nucleotides outside the gene matches: 5. This CDR3 is CAISQATGAYEQYF. CDR3 DNA sequence: TGTGCCATCAGTCAAGCGACAGGGGCCTACGAGCAGTACTTC.

The chain combines TRBV7-2 with TRBJ2-3, with 13 bases fitting TRBD2. Germline values: CDR1 SGHTA, CDR2 FQGNSA. The CDR3 is 14 amino acids. Trimming cost V 6 bases and J 4 bases; bases outside gene matches: 1. CDR3 region: CASRLAGGPDTQYF. The CDR3 DNA follows: TGTGCCAGCAGACTAGCGGGAGGGCCAGATACGCAGTATTTT.

The J gene is TRBJ1-3, the V gene TRBV12-5; no reliable D call. V was shortened by 7 bases and J by 2 bases, with 15 bases between the two germline ends. CDR1 and CDR2 from the germline V gene are LGHNT and FRNRAP. This CDR3 region has 15 residues. CDR3 in amino acids: CASAYQPGTGNTIYF. The CDR3 coding sequence is TGTGCTAGTGCCTACCAACCGGGGACTGGAAACACCATATATTTT.

The table lists this clone with a few counts. V is TRBV19 and J is TRBJ1-5; TRBD1 matches 9 bases. CDR3 length: 15 amino acids. After removal of 11 bases from V and 6 bases from J, the junction contained 14 bases not matched to a gene. CDR1 and CDR2 (germline): LNHDA, SQIVND (reference sequence). The CDR3 is CAGGLGTGNIQPQHF. In DNA form, the CDR3 reads TGTGCCGGGGGCTTGGGGACAGGGAACATTCAGCCCCAGCATTTT. Looking up the rest from reference TRBV19 and TRBJ1-5 gives the full variable domain: DGGITQSPKYLFRKEGQNVTLSCEQNLNHDAMYWYRQDPGQGLRLIYYSQIVNDFQKGDIAEGYSVSREKKESFPLTVTSAQKNPTAFYLCAGGLGTGNIQPQHFGDGTRLSIL.

This chain joins TRBV28 and TRBJ1-2; D remains unclear. Germline V lookup: CDR1 MDHEN, CDR2 SYDVKM. Deletions cut 5 bases from V and 5 bases from J, with 15 bases between. The CDR3 consists of 14 residues. This CDR3 reads CASSPPGRLYGYTF. The CDR3 DNA reads TGTGCCAGCAGTCCCCCGGGGAGGTTGTATGGCTACACCTTC.

The genes are TRBV7-6 and TRBJ2-2, with TRBD2 matching over 7 bases. The CDR3 totals 15 residues. V shed 5 bases and J 9 bases; nucleotides not matched to a gene: 12. From germline, CDR1 is SGHVS and CDR2 FNYEAQ. In nucleotides, the CDR3 is TGTGCCAGCAGCCGTGGGAGGGAGGGCGGCCGGGAGCTGTTTTTT. Residues: CASSRGREGGRELFF.

This clone appeared once. The rearrangement links TRBV5-4 to TRBJ2-1; D is unclear. V lost 0 bases, J lost 7 bases, and 2 bases lay in between. The CDR3 contains 11 residues. Germline loops: CDR1 SGHNT, CDR2 YYREEE (reference sequence). CDR3 nucleotide sequence: TGTGCCAGCAGCTTGGCAAATGAGCAGTTCTTC. Amino acids: CASSLANEQFF.

The CDR3 DNA reads as TGTGCCAGCAGCTCGGCGGTAATAGGCAATCAGCCCCAGCATTTT. It specifies CASSSAVIGNQPQHF. The J gene is TRBJ1-5, the V gene TRBV7-9; D ambiguous. Germline V CDR1 and CDR2: SEHNR, FQNEAQ (reference sequence). This CDR3 contains 15 residues. Trimming stripped 4 bases from V and 2 bases from J, with 12 bases between.

The chain couples TRBV5-4 to TRBJ2-5; 7 bases match TRBD2. The CDR3 totals 13 residues. V shed 10 bases and J 1 base; nucleotides not matched to a gene: 7. Looked up from germline, CDR1 is SGHNT and CDR2 is YYREEE (reference sequence). CDR3 region: CAAREGSQETQYF. The CDR3 bases are TGTGCCGCAAGGGAGGGGTCCCAAGAGACCCAGTACTTC. Using reference TRBV5-4 and TRBJ2-5 for the parts outside the CDR3, the full variable domain is ETGVTQSPTHLIKTRGQQVTLRCSSQSGHNTVSWYQQALGQGPQFIFQYYREEENGRGNFPPRFSGLQFPNYSSELNVNALELDDSALYLCAAREGSQETQYFGPGTRLLVL.

This chain links TRBV6-2 or TRBV6-3 with TRBJ2-2; tentative D call: TRBD1 (5 bases). Germline V gives CDR1 MNHEY, CDR2 SVGEGT. CDR3 size: 15 residues. Between the trimmed V and J ends, which lost 2 bases and 2 bases, there was a span of 9 bases. In DNA, the CDR3 is TGTGCCAGCAGTTACGACAGAAAAAACACCGGGGAGCTGTTTTTT. Residues: CASSYDRKNTGELFF.

The chain employs TRBV5-1 and TRBJ2-7; a possible D gene is TRBD1 (6 bases). In germline, CDR1 is SGHRS, CDR2 YFSETQ. This CDR3 contains 14 residues. V lost 4 bases, J lost 6 bases, and 17 bases lay in between. CDR3 in amino acids: CASSAGTWAAEQYF. The DNA for the CDR3 is TGCGCCAGCAGCGCCGGGACATGGGCCGCCGAGCAGTACTTC. The entire variable domain, with the rest obtained from reference TRBV5-1 and TRBJ2-7, is as follows: KAGVTQTPRYLIKTRGQQVTLSCSPISGHRSVSWYQQTPGQGLQFLFEYFSETQRNKGNFPGRFSGRQFSNSRSEMNVSTLELGDSALYLCASSAGTWAAEQYFGPGTRLTVT.

This chain joins TRBV7-8 and TRBJ2-3; 14 nucleotides align to TRBD2. The J segment lost 1 base and the V segment lost 8 bases, leaving 8 bases of the junction unmatched. This CDR3 region has 17 residues. Germline V CDR1 and CDR2: SGHVS, FQNEAQ. The CDR3 sequence is CASVRLAGGPGTDTQYF. The DNA for the CDR3 is TGTGCCAGCGTCAGACTAGCGGGGGGGCCGGGCACAGATACGCAGTATTTT. Combining the CDR3 with reference TRBV7-8 and TRBJ2-3 gives the whole variable domain GAGVSQSPRYKVAKRGQDVALRCDPISGHVSLFWYQQALGQGPEFLTYFQNEAQLDKSGLPSDRFFAERPEGSVSTLKIQRTQQEDSAVYLCASVRLAGGPGTDTQYFGPGTRLTVL.

The genes are TRBV27 and TRBJ1-5; D possibly corresponds to TRBD1 (5 bases). The CDR3 is 17 residues long. The V gene lost 4 bases and the J gene lost 0 bases, with 16 bases spanning the gap. Germline assignment: CDR1 MNHEY and CDR2 SMNVEV (reference sequence). CDR3 residues: CASSSTAGVRSNQPQHF. The CDR3 DNA reads TGTGCCAGCAGTTCGACCGCGGGGGTACGTAGCAATCAGCCCCAGCATTTT.

The chain is built from TRBV10-3 and TRBJ1-2, with TRBD1 matching 8 bases. The germline CDR1 and CDR2 sequences are ENHRY and SYGVKD. CDR3 size: 13 residues. Trimming took 10 bases from V and 4 from J; bases not matched to a gene: 8. This CDR3 is CATRGDRRYGYTF. The CDR3 DNA follows: TGTGCCACCAGAGGGGACAGGCGCTATGGCTACACCTTC.

The genes are TRBV5-1 and TRBJ2-7; 8 positions agree with TRBD1. The junction had 4 bases not matched to a gene; V was cut back by 2 bases and J by 3 bases. Germline lookup yields CDR1 SGHRS and CDR2 YFSETQ. The CDR3 covers 14 residues. The CDR3 here is CASSLGTGNYEQYF. In nucleotides, the CDR3 is TGCGCCAGCAGCTTAGGGACAGGAAACTACGAGCAGTACTTC. The full variable domain, completed using reference TRBV5-1 and TRBJ2-7, is KAGVTQTPRYLIKTRGQQVTLSCSPISGHRSVSWYQQTPGQGLQFLFEYFSETQRNKGNFPGRFSGRQFSNSRSEMNVSTLELGDSALYLCASSLGTGNYEQYFGPGTRLTVT.